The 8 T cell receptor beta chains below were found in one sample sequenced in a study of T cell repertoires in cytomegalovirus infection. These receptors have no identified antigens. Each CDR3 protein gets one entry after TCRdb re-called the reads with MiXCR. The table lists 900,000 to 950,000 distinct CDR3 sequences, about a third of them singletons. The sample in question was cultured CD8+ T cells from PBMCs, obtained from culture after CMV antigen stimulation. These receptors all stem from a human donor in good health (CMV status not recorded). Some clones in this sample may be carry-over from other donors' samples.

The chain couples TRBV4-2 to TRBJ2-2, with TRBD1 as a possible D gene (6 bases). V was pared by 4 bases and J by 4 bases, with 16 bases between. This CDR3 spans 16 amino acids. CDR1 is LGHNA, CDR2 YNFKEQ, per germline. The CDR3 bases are TGTGCCAGCAGCCCATTCGGGACAAGTACCACCGGGGAGCTGTTTTTT. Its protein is CASSPFGTSTTGELFF.

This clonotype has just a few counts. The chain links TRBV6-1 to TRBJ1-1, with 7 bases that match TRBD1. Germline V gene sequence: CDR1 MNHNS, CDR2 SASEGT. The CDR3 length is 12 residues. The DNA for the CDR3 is TGTACTACAGGGGAAGTAAGCACTGAAGCTTTCTTT. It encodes CTTGEVSTEAFF.

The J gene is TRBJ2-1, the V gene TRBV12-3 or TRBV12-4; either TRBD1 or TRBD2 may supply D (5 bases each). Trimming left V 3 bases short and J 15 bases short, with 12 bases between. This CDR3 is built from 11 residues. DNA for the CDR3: TGTGCCAGCAGTTTGTTTGGGGGTATGTTCTTC. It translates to CASSLFGGMFF.

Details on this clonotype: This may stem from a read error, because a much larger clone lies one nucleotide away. CDR3 in amino acids: CASSRQGVNQPQHF. The CDR3 coding sequence is TGTGCCAGCAGCCGACAGGGGGTCAATCAGCCCCAGCATTTT. The chain joins TRBV7-2 to TRBJ1-5; 9 bases agree with TRBD1. Germline CDR1 SGHTA, CDR2 FQGNSA. The CDR3 has 14 amino acids. Trimming at V came to 5 bases and at J to 3 bases, leaving 2 bases not matched to a gene. The complete variable domain, with remaining parts taken from reference TRBV7-2 and TRBJ1-5, reads GAGVSQSPSNKVTEKGKDVELRCDPISGHTALYWYRQSLGQGLEFLIYFQGNSAPDKSGLPSDRFSAERTGGSVSTLTIQRTQQEDSAVYLCASSRQGVNQPQHFGDGTRLSIL.

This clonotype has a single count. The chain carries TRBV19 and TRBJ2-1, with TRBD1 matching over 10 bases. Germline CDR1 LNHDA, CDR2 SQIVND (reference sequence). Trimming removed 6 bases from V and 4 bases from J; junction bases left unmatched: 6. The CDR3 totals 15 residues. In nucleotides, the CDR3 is TGTGCCAGTAGCGACCGGGACAGGGGATACAATGAGCAGTTCTTC. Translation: CASSDRDRGYNEQFF.

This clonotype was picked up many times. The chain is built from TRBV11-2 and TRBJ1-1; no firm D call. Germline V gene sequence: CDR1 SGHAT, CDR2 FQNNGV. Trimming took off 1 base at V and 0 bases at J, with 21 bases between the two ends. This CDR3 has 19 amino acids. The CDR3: CASSLAFFPRNGMNTEAFF. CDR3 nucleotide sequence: TGTGCCAGCAGCTTAGCCTTCTTCCCCAGAAACGGCATGAACACTGAAGCTTTCTTT.

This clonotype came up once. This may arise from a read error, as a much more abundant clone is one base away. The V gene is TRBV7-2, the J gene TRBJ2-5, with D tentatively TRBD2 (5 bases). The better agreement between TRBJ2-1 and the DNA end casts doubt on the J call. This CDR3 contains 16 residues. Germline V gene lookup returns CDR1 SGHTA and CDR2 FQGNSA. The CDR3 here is CASSPILDFPQETQFF. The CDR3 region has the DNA TGTGCCAGCAGCCCGATCCTGGACTTCCCACAAGAGACCCAGTTCTTC.

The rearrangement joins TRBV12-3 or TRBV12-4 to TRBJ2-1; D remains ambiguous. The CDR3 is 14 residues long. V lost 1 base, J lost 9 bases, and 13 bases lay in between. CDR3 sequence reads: CASSLGGGLVEQFF. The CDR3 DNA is TGTGCCAGCAGTTTAGGAGGCGGTCTAGTTGAGCAGTTCTTC.